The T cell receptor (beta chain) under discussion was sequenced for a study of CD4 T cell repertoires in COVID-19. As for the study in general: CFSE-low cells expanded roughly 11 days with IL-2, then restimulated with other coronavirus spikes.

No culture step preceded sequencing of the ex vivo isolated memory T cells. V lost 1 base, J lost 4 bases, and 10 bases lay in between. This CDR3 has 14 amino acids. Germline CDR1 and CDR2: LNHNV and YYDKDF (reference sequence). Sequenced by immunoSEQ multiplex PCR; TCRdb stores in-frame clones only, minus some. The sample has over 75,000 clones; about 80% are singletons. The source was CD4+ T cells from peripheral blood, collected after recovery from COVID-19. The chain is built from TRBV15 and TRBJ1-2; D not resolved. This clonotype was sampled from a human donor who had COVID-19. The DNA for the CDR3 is TGTGCCACCAGCAGAGGGGAGGGTAGCTATGGCTACACCTTC. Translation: CATSRGEGSYGYTF.